The rows below give T cell receptor beta chains drawn from one sample of a study of shared clonotypes between healthy human individuals. Profiling relied on immunoSEQ multiplex PCR, and the TCRdb table lists in-frame clones only, not all of them. In the table there are about 2,500,000 clones, around nine tenths of which are singletons. Sequencing used naive CD4+ T cells sorted from blood. All receptors come from a man younger than 35 in good health. The CDR3 runs from the conserved cysteine through the conserved F or W. Each record gives: D gene, clone size, V gene, J gene, CDR3 protein, CDR3 DNA. The D gene is left open where the match is weak. Clone size appears in some rows only: once, few, many, or a class for an expanded clone.

>-|-|TRBV9|TRBJ2-2
CASSVLQSPPTGELFF
TGTGCCAGCAGCGTTCTACAGAGTCCCCCAACCGGGGAGCTGTTTTTT
>-|-|TRBV19|TRBJ2-7
CASSITLATAEQYF
TGTGCCAGTAGTATCACCCTAGCCACCGCCGAGCAGTACTTC
>TRBD1|-|TRBV14|TRBJ1-1
CASSLGTGVHTEAFF
TGTGCCAGCAGCCTCGGGACAGGGGTGCACACTGAAGCTTTCTTT
>-|-|TRBV5-4|TRBJ2-7
CASSPALRSDEQYF
TGTGCCAGCAGCCCGGCCTTGCGATCGGACGAGCAGTACTTC
>-|-|TRBV30|TRBJ1-2
CAWSVNRINYGYTF
TGTGCCTGGAGTGTCAACAGGATAAACTATGGCTACACCTTC
>-|-|TRBV2|TRBJ2-5
CASSWGQETQYF
TGTGCCAGCAGTTGGGGGCAAGAGACCCAGTACTTC
>-|-|TRBV6-5|TRBJ2-2
CASSYGGELFF
TGTGCCAGCAGTTACGGGGGGGAGCTGTTTTTT
>-|once|TRBV11-2|TRBJ2-6
CASSQDSSGANVLTF
TGTGCCAGCAGCCAAGACAGTTCTGGGGCCAACGTCCTGACTTTC
>-|-|TRBV11-3|TRBJ2-1
CASSLGATSSYNEQFF
TGTGCCAGCAGCTTAGGGGCCACCAGCTCCTACAATGAGCAGTTCTTC
>-|-|TRBV7-2|TRBJ1-2
CASSPRGSGEGGYTF
TGTGCCAGCAGCCCTAGAGGATCAGGGGAAGGTGGCTACACCTTC
>-|-|TRBV19|TRBJ1-1
CASSIGVTGSTEAFF
TGTGCCAGTAGTATAGGGGTAACAGGGAGCACTGAAGCTTTCTTT
>-|-|TRBV28|TRBJ1-1
CASSLPLLLNTEAFF
TGTGCCAGCAGTTTGCCCCTCCTGCTGAACACTGAAGCTTTCTTT
>-|-|TRBV6-1|TRBJ2-1
CASSEGRSSYNEQFF
TGTGCCAGCAGTGAAGGTCGGAGCTCCTACAATGAGCAGTTCTTC
>-|once|TRBV6-5|TRBJ2-5
CASSYPGQTQYF
TGTGCCAGCAGTTACCCGGGGCAGACCCAGTACTTC
>TRBD1|-|TRBV10-2|TRBJ1-5
CASRGQVNQPQHF
TGCGCCAGCAGAGGACAGGTGAATCAGCCCCAGCATTTT
>-|-|TRBV5-4|TRBJ1-1
CASSLGGMRNTEAFF
TGTGCCAGCAGCTTGGGAGGCATGAGGAACACTGAAGCTTTCTTT
>-|-|TRBV2|TRBJ1-5
CASSATGPQPQHF
TGTGCCAGCAGCGCGACAGGTCCTCAGCCCCAGCATTTT
>TRBD1|-|TRBV30|TRBJ1-3
CAWSVPGQGSSGNTIYF
TGTGCCTGGAGTGTCCCGGGACAGGGTTCCTCTGGAAACACCATATATTTT
>TRBD2|-|TRBV7-2|TRBJ2-3
CASREPGLAGVNTQYF
TGTGCCAGCAGGGAACCGGGACTAGCGGGAGTAAATACGCAGTATTTT
>TRBD2|-|TRBV7-9|TRBJ2-7
CASSWTSGLPYEQYF
TGTGCCAGCAGCTGGACTAGCGGATTACCCTACGAGCAGTACTTC
>-|-|TRBV19|TRBJ1-4
CATSGSVALRPNEKLFF
TGTGCCACCTCGGGTTCGGTCGCGCTCCGCCCAAATGAAAAACTGTTTTTT
>-|-|TRBV7-9|TRBJ1-3
CASSLASFSGNTIYF
TGTGCCAGCAGCTTAGCCAGCTTCTCTGGAAACACCATATATTTT
>-|-|TRBV11-2|TRBJ2-1
CASSLDRVSYNEQFF
TGTGCCAGCAGCTTAGACAGGGTATCCTACAATGAGCAGTTCTTC
>-|-|TRBV5-1|TRBJ1-4
CASSRSSNEKLFF
TGCGCCAGCAGCAGGAGTAGTAATGAAAAACTGTTTTTT
>-|once|TRBV6-1|TRBJ1-1
CASRRGSEAFF
TGTGCCAGCCGCCGGGGGAGTGAAGCTTTCTTT
>-|-|TRBV29-1|TRBJ1-5
CSVEPGRQPQHF
TGCAGCGTTGAGCCGGGTCGTCAGCCCCAGCATTTT
>TRBD1|-|TRBV28|TRBJ2-1
CASRRSGGNEQFF
TGTGCCAGCAGAAGATCAGGGGGCAATGAGCAGTTCTTC
>TRBD2|-|TRBV18|TRBJ2-1
CASSPGLAGGPGDEQFF
TGTGCCAGCTCACCAGGACTAGCGGGAGGGCCTGGAGATGAGCAGTTCTTC
>-|-|TRBV9|TRBJ2-3
CASSSQGADTQYF
TGTGCCAGCAGCTCCCAAGGCGCAGATACGCAGTATTTT
>-|-|TRBV5-1|TRBJ2-1
CASSSMGGPNEQFF
TGCGCCAGCAGCAGCATGGGCGGCCCCAATGAGCAGTTCTTC
>TRBD1|once|TRBV5-1|TRBJ2-2
CASSPGQGFNTGELFF
TGCGCCAGCAGCCCTGGACAGGGGTTTAACACCGGGGAGCTGTTTTTT
>TRBD2|once|TRBV11-2|TRBJ2-1
CASSLTRLGGGFDEQFF
TGTGCCAGCAGCTTAACAAGGCTCGGGGGAGGGTTCGATGAGCAGTTCTTC
>-|-|TRBV6-6|TRBJ2-5
CASSYSSLDTETQYF
TGTGCCAGCAGTTACTCGAGCCTAGATACGGAGACCCAGTACTTC
>TRBD1|-|TRBV18|TRBJ1-5
CASSPGTGVNQPQHF
TGTGCCAGCTCACCAGGGACAGGGGTCAATCAGCCCCAGCATTTT
>-|-|TRBV6-1|TRBJ1-4
CASSEGLTAANEKLFF
TGTGCCAGCAGTGAAGGACTGACAGCGGCTAATGAAAAACTGTTTTTT
>-|-|TRBV19|TRBJ1-1
CASSTVAGPEAFF
TGTGCCAGTAGTACCGTTGCGGGCCCTGAAGCTTTCTTT
>TRBD2|-|TRBV4-1|TRBJ2-3
CASSQDKAGGYSSTDTQYF
TGCGCCAGCAGCCAAGATAAGGCGGGAGGCTATTCTAGCACAGATACGCAGTATTTT
>-|-|TRBV5-1|TRBJ2-7
CASSLGGITLYEQYF
TGCGCCAGCAGCTTGGGAGGGATTACCCTCTACGAGCAGTACTTC
>TRBD2|-|TRBV5-1|TRBJ2-5
CASSPGGARETQYF
TGCGCCAGCAGCCCGGGGGGGGCCCGGGAGACCCAGTACTTC
>-|-|TRBV5-1|TRBJ1-1
CASSSPGTLEAFF
TGCGCCAGCAGCTCACCCGGGACCCTTGAAGCTTTCTTT
>-|-|TRBV7-9|TRBJ2-7
CASIPPGLTAYEQYF
TGTGCCAGCATCCCCCCGGGACTCACCGCCTACGAGCAGTACTTC
>-|-|TRBV30|TRBJ1-2
CAWSVVGPGYTF
TGTGCCTGGAGTGTGGTGGGGCCTGGCTACACCTTC
>TRBD1|-|TRBV2|TRBJ1-1
CASTGQTNTEAFF
TGTGCCAGTACGGGACAGACGAACACTGAAGCTTTCTTT
>-|-|TRBV10-1|TRBJ2-7
CASSDPLGGRYEQYF
TGCGCCAGCAGTGACCCTCTAGGGGGTCGATACGAGCAGTACTTC
>-|-|TRBV4-3|TRBJ2-5
CASSQAPGETQYF
TGCGCCAGCAGCCAAGCTCCTGGGGAGACCCAGTACTTC
>TRBD1|-|TRBV5-5|TRBJ1-4
CASSARQGEKLFF
TGTGCCAGCAGCGCCCGACAGGGGGAAAAACTGTTTTTT
>-|-|TRBV19|TRBJ2-7
CASSRTTASYEQYF
TGTGCCAGTAGTCGGACTACAGCTTCCTACGAGCAGTACTTC
>TRBD1|-|TRBV5-4|TRBJ2-1
CASGDRGSGNEQFF
TGTGCCAGCGGAGACAGGGGTTCCGGCAATGAGCAGTTCTTC
>-|-|TRBV30|TRBJ1-1
CAWSDRRPGSLAAFF
TGTGCCTGGAGTGACCGCCGGCCAGGCTCTCTGGCAGCTTTCTTT
>TRBD2|-|TRBV13|TRBJ2-1
CASSLYGGLAGEMYNEQFF
TGTGCCAGCAGCTTATACGGGGGACTAGCGGGAGAGATGTACAATGAGCAGTTCTTC
>TRBD1|-|TRBV6-1|TRBJ1-4
CASSEFPGQGGKLFF
TGTGCCAGCAGTGAATTTCCGGGACAGGGTGGAAAACTGTTTTTT
>TRBD2|-|TRBV2|TRBJ2-3
CALRGGRDTDTQYF
TGTGCCCTCCGCGGGGGGCGGGACACAGATACGCAGTATTTT
>TRBD2|-|TRBV11-2|TRBJ2-1
CASSLWASGSGEQFF
TGTGCCAGCAGCTTATGGGCTAGCGGGAGCGGGGAGCAGTTCTTC